Listed below are T cell receptor beta chains from one sample, sequenced in a study of glioma-infiltrating T cells after dendritic cell vaccination. Data came from immunoSEQ multiplex PCR; TCRdb stores just in-frame clones and leaves some out. Of tens of thousands of clones detected, 65% to 90% appear once; the ten largest clones hold approximately 14%. The sequenced sample was blood, obtained before dendritic cell vaccination. Source of these receptors: a human donor with glioblastoma. Both conserved end residues are part of each CDR3. D genes are given only for firm matches. Clone size, where shown, is once, few, many, or a class for clones that have expanded.

j_call: TRBJ2-2; clone_size: -; v_call: TRBV30; d_call: -; cdr3_nt: TGTGCCTGGAGTAATGAACAGACGAACACCGGGGAGCTGTTTTTT; cdr3_aa: CAWSNEQTNTGELFF
j_call: TRBJ1-2; clone_size: once; v_call: TRBV5-1; d_call: TRBD1; cdr3_nt: TGCGCCAGCAGCGAAGGACAGGGGGCCTATGGCTACACCTTC; cdr3_aa: CASSEGQGAYGYTF
j_call: TRBJ2-7; clone_size: -; v_call: TRBV6-5; d_call: -; cdr3_nt: TGTGCCAGCAGTCACTCCTACGAGCAGTACTTC; cdr3_aa: CASSHSYEQYF
j_call: TRBJ2-1; clone_size: -; v_call: TRBV19; d_call: TRBD2; cdr3_nt: TGTGCCAGTAGTATGCGCCCAGGACTAGCGGGAGTTAGTAGTCATGAGCAGTTCTTC; cdr3_aa: CASSMRPGLAGVSSHEQFF
j_call: TRBJ2-2; clone_size: -; v_call: TRBV5-6; d_call: -; cdr3_nt: TGTGCCAGCAGCTTGAGTAGTGGGGGGGCGAACGGGGAGCTGTTTTTT; cdr3_aa: CASSLSSGGANGELFF
j_call: TRBJ1-2; clone_size: -; v_call: TRBV5-6; d_call: -; cdr3_nt: TGTGCCAGCAGCTCTTCGTACGGGACAAATGTCTATGGCTACACCTTC; cdr3_aa: CASSSSYGTNVYGYTF
j_call: TRBJ2-2; clone_size: -; v_call: TRBV29-1; d_call: -; cdr3_nt: TGCAGCGTTGAAGATCTAGGCTGGTCCGGGGAGCTGTTTTTT; cdr3_aa: CSVEDLGWSGELFF
j_call: TRBJ2-3; clone_size: -; v_call: TRBV7-2; d_call: TRBD2; cdr3_nt: TGTGCCAGCAGCTTGGAGGGGAGGGCCCCAGATACGCAGTATTTT; cdr3_aa: CASSLEGRAPDTQYF
j_call: TRBJ2-2; clone_size: -; v_call: TRBV4-3; d_call: TRBD2; cdr3_nt: TGCGCCAGCAGCCAAGGGCTAGTAACGGAGCGGGGGGTTGTCACCGGGGAGCTGTTTTTT; cdr3_aa: CASSQGLVTERGVVTGELFF
j_call: TRBJ1-4; clone_size: -; v_call: TRBV25-1; d_call: TRBD1; cdr3_nt: TGTGCCAGCAGTATCCGGGACAGGGTAGAAAAACTGTTTTTT; cdr3_aa: CASSIRDRVEKLFF
j_call: TRBJ2-2; clone_size: once; v_call: TRBV12-5; d_call: -; cdr3_nt: TGTGCTAGTGCCAGGGACACCGGGGAGCTGTTTTTT; cdr3_aa: CASARDTGELFF
j_call: TRBJ1-6; clone_size: once; v_call: TRBV5-6; d_call: TRBD1; cdr3_nt: TGTGCCAGCAGCTTGGTCAGGGGGAATTCACCCCTCCACTTT; cdr3_aa: CASSLVRGNSPLHF
j_call: TRBJ1-1; clone_size: -; v_call: TRBV2; d_call: TRBD1; cdr3_nt: TGTGCCAGCAGTGGGGACAGGGACACTGAAGCTTTCTTT; cdr3_aa: CASSGDRDTEAFF
j_call: TRBJ2-1; clone_size: -; v_call: TRBV11-3; d_call: -; cdr3_nt: TGTGCCAGCAGCTATTACAGAGACAATGAGCAGTTCTTC; cdr3_aa: CASSYYRDNEQFF
j_call: TRBJ2-7; clone_size: -; v_call: TRBV6-1; d_call: -; cdr3_nt: TGTGCCAGCGGCAGATACGAGCAGTACTTC; cdr3_aa: CASGRYEQYF
j_call: TRBJ2-1; clone_size: -; v_call: TRBV28; d_call: -; cdr3_nt: TGTGCCAGTACCACAGGAAACTCCTACAATGAGCAGTTCTTC; cdr3_aa: CASTTGNSYNEQFF
j_call: TRBJ2-7; clone_size: once; v_call: TRBV6-6; d_call: TRBD2; cdr3_nt: TGTGCCAGCAGGACAGCGGGGACCTATGGCGAGCAGTACTTC; cdr3_aa: CASRTAGTYGEQYF
j_call: TRBJ2-1; clone_size: -; v_call: TRBV5-1; d_call: -; cdr3_nt: TGCGCCAGCAGCCTTGGGGCCCTTAGCGGCTACAATGAGCAGTTCTTC; cdr3_aa: CASSLGALSGYNEQFF
j_call: TRBJ1-1; clone_size: -; v_call: TRBV5-1; d_call: TRBD1; cdr3_nt: TGCGCCAGCAGCTTCACCGGGACAGTAAACACTGAAGCTTTCTTT; cdr3_aa: CASSFTGTVNTEAFF
j_call: TRBJ1-4; clone_size: -; v_call: TRBV7-8; d_call: TRBD1; cdr3_nt: TGTGCCAGCAGCACCCTGTTGACAGGGAAGAATGAAAAACTGTTTTTT; cdr3_aa: CASSTLLTGKNEKLFF
j_call: TRBJ2-7; clone_size: -; v_call: TRBV25-1; d_call: TRBD1; cdr3_nt: TGTGCCAGCACAGGGGCCCGGGACAGGCCCTACGAGCAGTACTTC; cdr3_aa: CASTGARDRPYEQYF
j_call: TRBJ1-3; clone_size: -; v_call: TRBV5-4; d_call: TRBD1; cdr3_nt: TGTGCCAGCAGCCTTACGGGACAGGGAAACACCATATATTTT; cdr3_aa: CASSLTGQGNTIYF
j_call: TRBJ2-7; clone_size: -; v_call: TRBV6-5; d_call: -; cdr3_nt: TGTGCCAGCAGAGGGGGTCCATACGAGCAGTACTTC; cdr3_aa: CASRGGPYEQYF
j_call: TRBJ2-5; clone_size: -; v_call: TRBV5-1; d_call: TRBD2; cdr3_nt: TGCGCCAGCAGTCCCCCTAGCGGGGGGCAAGAGACCCAGTACTTC; cdr3_aa: CASSPPSGGQETQYF